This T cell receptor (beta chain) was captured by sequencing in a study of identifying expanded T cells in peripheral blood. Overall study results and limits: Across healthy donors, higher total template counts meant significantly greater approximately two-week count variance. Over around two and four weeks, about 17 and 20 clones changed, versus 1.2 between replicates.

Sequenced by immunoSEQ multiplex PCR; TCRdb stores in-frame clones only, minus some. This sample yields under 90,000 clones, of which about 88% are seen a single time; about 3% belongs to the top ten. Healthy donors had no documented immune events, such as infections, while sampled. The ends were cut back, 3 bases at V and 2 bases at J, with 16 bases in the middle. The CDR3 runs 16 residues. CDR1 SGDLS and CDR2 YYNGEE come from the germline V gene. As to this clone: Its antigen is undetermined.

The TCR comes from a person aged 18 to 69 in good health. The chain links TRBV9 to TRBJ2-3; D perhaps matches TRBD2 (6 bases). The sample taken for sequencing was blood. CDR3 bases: TGTGCCAGCAGCGCGTCCTCAGGGACTCCCACAGATACGCAGTATTTT. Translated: CASSASSGTPTDTQYF.